Presented here are 22 T cell receptor beta chains from one specimen sequenced in a study of post-analysis software for immune sequencing data. Study results and caveats: Patients had higher frequencies than controls of roughly 5 TRBV segments, including TRBV5-6, TRBV5-1 and TRBV20-1.

Antigen specificity for these receptors is unknown. Libraries were made from TCR beta cDNA, and they carried unique molecular identifiers. TCRdb re-analysed the PCR reads in MiXCR, keeping a single row per CDR3 protein. Of a few hundred thousand distinct CDR3 sequences detected, 35% to 40% appear once; the ten largest clones hold around 4.8%. The sequencing sample was made of blood. The receptors derive from a girl between 10 and 17 years old with multiple sclerosis.

This clonotype was counted only a few times. This chain joins TRBV2 and TRBJ1-2, with D unresolved. V lost 2 bases to trimming and J lost 0 bases, with 19 bases between them. The germline CDR1 and CDR2 sequences are SNHLY and FYNNEI. The CDR3 contains 18 residues. The CDR3 sequence is CASSERAVGRRANYGYTF. The CDR3 DNA reads TGTGCCAGCAGTGAAAGGGCGGTAGGGAGGAGGGCTAACTATGGCTACACCTTC.

The gene calls are TRBV12-3 or TRBV12-4 and TRBJ2-2; possible D gene TRBD2, 6 bases. Trimming left V 8 bases short and J 1 base short, with 14 bases between. The CDR3 totals 15 residues. The CDR3 sequence is CASHTGVVNTGELFF. CDR3 coding DNA: TGTGCCAGCCATACGGGAGTCGTGAACACCGGGGAGCTGTTTTTT.

This clonotype was seen repeatedly, ten times or more. This chain uses TRBV19 with TRBJ2-1, with D hard to call. The length of the CDR3 is 17 residues. Trimming removed 5 bases from V and 3 bases from J, with 20 bases in between. Germline CDR1 LNHDA, CDR2 SQIVND (reference sequence). Written as DNA, the CDR3 is TGTGCCAGTAGTCCCACGAGTGTCGGTCGAGGCTACAATGAGCAGTTCTTC. Translated, it gives CASSPTSVGRGYNEQFF.

This clonotype showed up many times. The chain combines TRBV12-3 or TRBV12-4 with TRBJ2-5; TRBD2 aligns across 8 bases. The trim removed 2 bases at V and 2 bases at J, leaving 4 bases unmatched. This CDR3 is built from 15 residues. The CDR3 sequence: CASSLRGLGQETQYF. The CDR3 DNA sequence: TGTGCCAGCAGTTTAAGGGGACTAGGACAAGAGACCCAGTACTTC.

In this sample, this clonotype turned up many times. This chain uses TRBV5-5 with TRBJ1-1; D not certain. Germline V CDR1 and CDR2: SGHKS, YYEKEE (reference sequence). V dropped 0 bases and J dropped 3 bases, with 15 bases sitting between them. This CDR3 has 16 residues. CDR3 amino acids: CASSLVLGARHTEAFF. DNA for the CDR3: TGTGCCAGCAGCTTGGTACTAGGTGCCCGCCACACTGAAGCTTTCTTT.

In regard to this clonotype: Just one base apart from a much larger clone, this may be a read error. The genes are TRBV5-1 and TRBJ2-1, with 9 bases identical to TRBD1. Germline V gives CDR1 SGHRS, CDR2 YFSETQ. This CDR3 is 16 amino acids long. The chain's CDR3 is CAGSASPGQGGYEQFF. CDR3 nucleotides: TGCGCCGGCAGCGCCAGCCCGGGACAGGGTGGCTATGAGCAGTTCTTC.

The chain uses TRBV19 and TRBJ2-2; 8 bases match TRBD2. With V trimmed by 3 bases and J by 3 bases, 6 bases remained unmatched. The CDR3 loop spans 16 amino acids. Germline V gives CDR1 LNHDA, CDR2 SQIVND (reference sequence). The CDR3 coding sequence is TGTGCCAGTAGTATCCGATTGCGGGGGGACACCGGGGAGCTGTTTTTT. It is translated as CASSIRLRGDTGELFF.

This clonotype was observed a few times. The rearrangement uses TRBV20-1 and TRBJ1-3; D remains unclear. CDR1 and CDR2 (germline): DFQATT, SNEGSKA (reference sequence). This CDR3 is built from 13 residues. Trimming took off 6 bases at V and 1 base at J, with 10 bases between the two ends. This chain's CDR3 is CSARLTSGNTIYF. The DNA of the CDR3 is TGCAGTGCCAGACTAACTTCTGGAAACACCATATATTTT.

V is TRBV7-3 and J is TRBJ2-1; D uncertain. CDR3 length equals 12 residues. The germline V gene encodes CDR1 SGHTA and CDR2 FQGTGA. V shed 6 bases and J shed 4 bases, with 7 bases lying between them. In DNA, the CDR3 is TGTGCCAGCAGACCGAGATACAATGAGCAGTTCTTC. Its translation is CASRPRYNEQFF.

As to this clonotype: Given a much more abundant clone one base away, this may be a read error. The chain recombines TRBV4-1 with TRBJ2-1, with TRBD2 matching over 12 bases. The end of the DNA is better explained by TRBJ2-7, so the J call may be wrong. Germline lookup yields CDR1 MGHRA and CDR2 YSYEKL. The CDR3 has 16 residues. CDR3 nucleotides: TGCGCCAGCAGCCTTTTCCTAGCGGGGGGGTACAATGAGCAGTACTTC. It codes for CASSLFLAGGYNEQYF.

This clonotype showed up many times. This chain links TRBV6-2 or TRBV6-3 with TRBJ2-1, with D unresolved. CDR1 MNHEY and CDR2 SVGEGT come from the germline V gene. CDR3 length: 15 amino acids. Trimming stripped 0 bases from V and 5 bases from J, with 11 bases between. In DNA, the CDR3 is TGTGCCAGCAGTTACTCTCCGCGGCGAGACAATGAGCAGTTCTTC. Amino acid sequence: CASSYSPRRDNEQFF.

This clonotype was seen just once. One end of the junction is discordant with germline, which a read error may explain. The genes are TRBV10-3 and TRBJ2-7; 9 bases agree with TRBD2. The J call is in doubt because the DNA end fits TRBJ2-5 better. Germline lookup yields CDR1 ENHRY and CDR2 SYGVKD. The CDR3 loop spans 15 amino acids. CDR3 amino acids: CAIRALAGGQGTQYF. In DNA, the CDR3 is TGTGCCATCAGGGCCCTGGCGGGGGGGCAAGGGACCCAGTACTTC.

In regard to this clonotype: Sequence at one end of the junction differs from germline and may be a read error. This chain connects TRBV20-1 to TRBJ1-5; TRBD1 aligns across 7 bases. Germline values: CDR1 DFQATT, CDR2 SNEGSKA (reference sequence). This CDR3 comprises 17 residues. CDR3 amino acids: CSASGFQGGGVNQPRHF. DNA of the CDR3: TGCAGTGCTAGCGGGTTCCAGGGGGGCGGCGTCAATCAGCCCCGGCATTTT.

This clonotype was counted between two and nine times. The chain employs TRBV19 and TRBJ2-6; D is unresolved. Germline V gene lookup returns CDR1 LNHDA and CDR2 SQIVND (reference sequence). Trimming removed 6 bases from V and 12 bases from J, with 15 bases in between. The CDR3 is made up of 13 amino acids. Here the CDR3 reads CASRRDGVSVLTF. For the CDR3, the DNA is TGTGCCAGTAGAAGAGACGGAGTCAGCGTCCTGACTTTC.

The CDR3 is CASSHSLSSGNTIYF. In DNA, the CDR3 is TGTGCCAGCAGTCACAGCCTGAGCTCTGGAAACACCATATATTTT. The gene calls are TRBV7-9 and TRBJ1-3, with unresolved D. In germline, CDR1 is SEHNR, CDR2 FQNEAQ (reference sequence). V was cut by 6 bases and J by 0 bases, with 12 bases left in between. The CDR3 is 15 residues long. The full variable domain, its missing parts supplied by reference TRBV7-9 and TRBJ1-3, is DTGVSQNPRHKITKRGQNVTFRCDPISEHNRLYWYRQTLGQGPEFLTYFQNEAQLEKSRLLSDRFSAERPKGSFSTLEIQRTEQGDSAMYLCASSHSLSSGNTIYFGEGSWLTVV.

This clonotype appeared many times. V and J are TRBV12-3 or TRBV12-4 and TRBJ1-2; weak D call: TRBD1 (6 bases). Trimming took 6 bases from V and 6 from J, leaving 20 bases between them. The CDR3 extends over 15 amino acids. CDR3 coding DNA: TGTGCCAGCAGGGTGGGGGGCAAGGGGTCCCATGGCTACACCTTC. Amino acids: CASRVGGKGSHGYTF.

The chain combines TRBV10-3 with TRBJ1-5; 8 bases are shared with TRBD1. V gave up 8 bases and J gave up 0 bases; unmatched junction bases: 6. Germline CDR1 is ENHRY and CDR2 is SYGVKD. CDR3 length: 15 amino acids. CDR3: CAIGQGIYSNQPQHF. CDR3 bases: TGTGCCATCGGACAGGGAATTTATAGCAATCAGCCCCAGCATTTT.

The sample holds many counts of this clonotype. This chain joins TRBV2 and TRBJ2-3; possible D gene TRBD1, 5 bases. From germline, CDR1 is SNHLY and CDR2 FYNNEI. V was cut by 7 bases and J by 9 bases, with 14 bases left in between. There are 12 residues in the CDR3. The chain's CDR3 is CASTRGQDTQYF. The CDR3 DNA follows: TGTGCCAGCACAAGGGGCCAGGACACGCAGTATTTT. Full variable domain (missing parts from reference TRBV2 and TRBJ2-3): EPEVTQTPSHQVTQMGQEVILRCVPISNHLYFYWYRQILGQKVEFLVSFYNNEISEKSEIFDDQFSVERPDGSNFTLKIRSTKLEDSAMYFCASTRGQDTQYFGPGTRLTVL.

This chain links TRBV20-1 with TRBJ1-1; 7 nucleotides align to TRBD1. Trimming at V came to 3 bases and at J to 6 bases, leaving 10 bases not matched to a gene. The germline V gene has CDR1 DFQATT and CDR2 SNEGSKA (reference sequence). This CDR3 comprises 14 residues. CDR3: CSASFRDRVAEAFF. As DNA, the CDR3 is TGCAGTGCTAGTTTTCGTGACAGGGTAGCTGAAGCTTTCTTT.

The chain combines TRBV9 with TRBJ2-3, with D possibly matching TRBD2 (5 bases). Germline values: CDR1 SGDLS, CDR2 YYNGEE. Trimming removed 0 bases from V and 3 bases from J, with 5 bases in between. The CDR3 length is 13 residues. The CDR3 sequence: CASSVGGTDTQYF. In DNA, the CDR3 is TGTGCCAGCAGCGTAGGAGGGACAGATACGCAGTATTTT.

The chain couples TRBV7-2 to TRBJ1-4; maybe TRBD1 (5 bases). This CDR3 is built from 17 residues. The V end lost 0 bases, the J end lost 0 bases, and 11 bases lay between the germline ends. Germline CDR1 and CDR2: SGHTA and FQGNSA. The CDR3 DNA follows: TGTGCCAGCAGCTTAGCGCCGGGGGTTGCAACTAATGAAAAACTGTTTTTT. Protein product: CASSLAPGVATNEKLFF.

This clonotype appeared many times. This chain links TRBV5-4 with TRBJ1-2, with D unresolved. Trimming took off 5 bases at V and 8 bases at J, with 7 bases between the two ends. The length of the CDR3 is 10 residues. CDR1 and CDR2 from the germline V gene are SGHNT and YYREEE (reference sequence). This CDR3 is CASSYTGYTF. DNA for the CDR3: TGTGCCAGCAGTTATACGGGCTACACCTTC.